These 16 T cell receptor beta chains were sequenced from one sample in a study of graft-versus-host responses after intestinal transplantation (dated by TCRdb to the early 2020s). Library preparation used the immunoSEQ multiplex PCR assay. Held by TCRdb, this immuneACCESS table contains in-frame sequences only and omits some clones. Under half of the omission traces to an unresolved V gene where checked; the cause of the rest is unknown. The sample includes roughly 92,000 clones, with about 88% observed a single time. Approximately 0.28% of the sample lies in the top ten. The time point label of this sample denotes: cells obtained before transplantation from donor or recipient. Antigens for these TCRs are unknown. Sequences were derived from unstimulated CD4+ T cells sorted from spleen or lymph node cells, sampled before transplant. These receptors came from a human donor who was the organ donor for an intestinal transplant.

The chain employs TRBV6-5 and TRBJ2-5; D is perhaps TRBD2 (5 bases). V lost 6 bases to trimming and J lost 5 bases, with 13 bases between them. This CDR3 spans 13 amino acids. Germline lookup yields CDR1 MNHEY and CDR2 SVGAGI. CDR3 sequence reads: CASSPRTGETQYF. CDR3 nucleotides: TGTGCCAGCAGCCCAAGGACGGGGGAGACCCAGTACTTC.

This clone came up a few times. Here the CDR3 DNA reads TGTGCCAGCAGCCGACAGGTGGGGGGCTACACCTTC. Amino acids: CASSRQVGGYTF. This chain joins TRBV6-1 and TRBJ1-2, with a possible D match to TRBD1 (6 bases). Germline V gives CDR1 MNHNS, CDR2 SASEGT. CDR3 length: 12 amino acids. V gave up 6 bases and J gave up 8 bases, with 13 bases separating them.

The CDR3 DNA follows: TGTGCCAGCAGCTTGGACAGGGGGCTCACCGGGGAGCTGTTTTTT. It specifies CASSLDRGLTGELFF. The chain combines TRBV5-4 with TRBJ2-2; 9 bases agree with TRBD1. The CDR3 extends over 15 amino acids. CDR1 is SGHNT and CDR2 is YYREEE in the germline V gene (reference sequence). The V gene end was trimmed by 0 bases and the J gene end by 4 bases; junction bases not matched to a gene: 1.

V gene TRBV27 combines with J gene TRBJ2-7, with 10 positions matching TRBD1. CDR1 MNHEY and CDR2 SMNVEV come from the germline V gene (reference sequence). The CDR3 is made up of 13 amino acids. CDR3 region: CASSKTGTGAYSV. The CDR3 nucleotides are TGTGCCAGCAGTAAAACCGGGACAGGGGCATATTCCGTC.

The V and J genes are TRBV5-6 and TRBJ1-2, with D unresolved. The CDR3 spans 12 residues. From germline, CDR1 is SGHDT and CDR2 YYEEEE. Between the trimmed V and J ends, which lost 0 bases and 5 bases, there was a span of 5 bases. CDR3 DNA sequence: TGTGCCAGCAGCTTGGACGCGTATGGCTACACCTTC. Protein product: CASSLDAYGYTF. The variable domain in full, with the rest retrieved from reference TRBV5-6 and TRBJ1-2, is DAGVTQSPTHLIKTRGQQVTLRCSPKSGHDTVSWYQQALGQGPQFIFQYYEEEERQRGNFPDRFSGHQFPNYSSELNVNALLLGDSALYLCASSLDAYGYTFGSGTRLTVV.

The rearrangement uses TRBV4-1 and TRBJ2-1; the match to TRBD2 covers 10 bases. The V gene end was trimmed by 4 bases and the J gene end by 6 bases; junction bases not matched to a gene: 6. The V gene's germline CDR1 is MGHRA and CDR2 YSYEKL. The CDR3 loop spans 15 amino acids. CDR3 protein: CASSRPIAGGNEQFF. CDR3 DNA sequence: TGCGCCAGCAGCCGTCCCATAGCGGGAGGCAATGAGCAGTTCTTC.

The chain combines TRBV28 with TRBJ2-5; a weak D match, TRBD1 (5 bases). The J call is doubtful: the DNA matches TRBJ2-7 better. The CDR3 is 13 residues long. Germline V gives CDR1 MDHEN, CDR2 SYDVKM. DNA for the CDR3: TGTGCCAGCAGTTTAGCAGGGCCATACGAGCAGTACTTC. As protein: CASSLAGPYEQYF.

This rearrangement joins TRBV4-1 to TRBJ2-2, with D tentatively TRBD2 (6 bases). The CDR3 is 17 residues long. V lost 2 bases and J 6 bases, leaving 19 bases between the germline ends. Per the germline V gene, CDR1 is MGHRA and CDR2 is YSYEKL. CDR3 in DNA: TGCGCCAGCAGCCAAAGGGGTGATAGCGGAGAGGCCGGGGAGCTGTTTTTT. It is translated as CASSQRGDSGEAGELFF.

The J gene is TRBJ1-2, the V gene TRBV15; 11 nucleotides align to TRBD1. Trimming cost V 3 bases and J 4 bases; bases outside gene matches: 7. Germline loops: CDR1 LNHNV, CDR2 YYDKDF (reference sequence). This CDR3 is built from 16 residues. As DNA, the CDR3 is TGTGCCACCAGCAGGGACAGGGGGCGGTTCGGCTATGGCTACACCTTC. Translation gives CATSRDRGRFGYGYTF.

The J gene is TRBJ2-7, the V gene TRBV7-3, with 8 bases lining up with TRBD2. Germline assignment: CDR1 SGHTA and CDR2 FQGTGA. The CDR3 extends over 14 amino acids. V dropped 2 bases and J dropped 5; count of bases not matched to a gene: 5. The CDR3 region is CASSLRGGIDEQYF. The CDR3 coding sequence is TGTGCCAGCAGCTTACGGGGGGGCATCGACGAGCAGTACTTC.

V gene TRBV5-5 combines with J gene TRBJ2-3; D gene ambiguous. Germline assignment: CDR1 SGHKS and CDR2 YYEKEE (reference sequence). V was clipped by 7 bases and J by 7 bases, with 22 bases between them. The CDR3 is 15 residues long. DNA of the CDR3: TGTGCCAGCGATCCCCAACCGGCAGGAATATATACGCAGTATTTT. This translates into CASDPQPAGIYTQYF.

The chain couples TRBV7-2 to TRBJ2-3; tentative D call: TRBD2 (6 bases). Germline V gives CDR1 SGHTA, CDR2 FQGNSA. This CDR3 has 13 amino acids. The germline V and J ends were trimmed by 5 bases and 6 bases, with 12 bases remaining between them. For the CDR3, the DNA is TGTGCCAGCAGCCCGGGGGATGTGGATACGCAGTATTTT. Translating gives CASSPGDVDTQYF.

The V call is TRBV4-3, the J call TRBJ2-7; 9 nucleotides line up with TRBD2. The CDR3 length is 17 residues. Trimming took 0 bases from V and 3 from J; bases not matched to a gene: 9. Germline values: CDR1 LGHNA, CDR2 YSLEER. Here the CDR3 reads CASSQEASGAGGYEQYF. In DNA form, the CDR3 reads TGCGCCAGCAGCCAAGAGGCTAGCGGGGCGGGAGGCTACGAGCAGTACTTC.

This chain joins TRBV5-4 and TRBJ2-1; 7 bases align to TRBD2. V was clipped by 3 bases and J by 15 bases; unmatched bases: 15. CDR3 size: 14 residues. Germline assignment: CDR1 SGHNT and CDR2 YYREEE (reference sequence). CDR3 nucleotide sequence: TGTGCCAGCAGCTCCCTAGATCAGACATCGGGGGGGTTCTTC. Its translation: CASSSLDQTSGGFF.

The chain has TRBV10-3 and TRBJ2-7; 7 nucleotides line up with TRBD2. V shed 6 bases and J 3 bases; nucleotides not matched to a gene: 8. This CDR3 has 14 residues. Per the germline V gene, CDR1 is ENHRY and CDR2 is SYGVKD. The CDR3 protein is CAISSSGAIYEQYF. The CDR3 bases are TGTGCCATCAGCTCCAGCGGGGCCATCTACGAGCAGTACTTC.

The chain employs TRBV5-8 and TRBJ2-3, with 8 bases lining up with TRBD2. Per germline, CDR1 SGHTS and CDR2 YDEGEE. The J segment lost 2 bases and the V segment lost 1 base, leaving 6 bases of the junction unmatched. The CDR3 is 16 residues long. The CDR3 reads CASSLTGRGYTDTQYF. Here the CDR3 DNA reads TGTGCCAGCAGCTTGACCGGGAGGGGATACACAGATACGCAGTATTTT.